This T cell receptor beta chain stems from a study of PD-L1 blockade in urothelial cancer. Study details: About 90% of the roughly 30 patients were men who had bladder-origin urothelial cancer. Analysis of the blood was performed 3 weeks (second dose) and 6 weeks after treatment start. General study findings and limits: Below-median TCR clonality that was measured in pretreatment blood predicted better survival.

In germline, CDR1 is MGHRA, CDR2 YSYEKL. The CDR3 is 13 amino acids. The V and J ends lost 0 bases and 8 bases, in that order; junction bases with no gene match: 2. This clone appeared a few times. Its matching antigen is unknown. Sequenced by immunoSEQ multiplex PCR; TCRdb stores in-frame clones only, minus some. The table lists approximately 50,000 clones, 88% of them singletons. Time point denoted: peripheral blood 6 weeks after treatment start. Sequenced material: PBMCs, taken around atezolizumab (anti-PD-L1) treatment. The clonotype comes from a man aged 55 to 70 with urothelial cancer. The chain combines TRBV4-1 with TRBJ1-1, with 8 bases that match TRBD1. The CDR3 protein is CASSQDWTGEAFF. The CDR3 bases are TGCGCCAGCAGCCAAGATTGGACAGGGGAAGCTTTCTTT.